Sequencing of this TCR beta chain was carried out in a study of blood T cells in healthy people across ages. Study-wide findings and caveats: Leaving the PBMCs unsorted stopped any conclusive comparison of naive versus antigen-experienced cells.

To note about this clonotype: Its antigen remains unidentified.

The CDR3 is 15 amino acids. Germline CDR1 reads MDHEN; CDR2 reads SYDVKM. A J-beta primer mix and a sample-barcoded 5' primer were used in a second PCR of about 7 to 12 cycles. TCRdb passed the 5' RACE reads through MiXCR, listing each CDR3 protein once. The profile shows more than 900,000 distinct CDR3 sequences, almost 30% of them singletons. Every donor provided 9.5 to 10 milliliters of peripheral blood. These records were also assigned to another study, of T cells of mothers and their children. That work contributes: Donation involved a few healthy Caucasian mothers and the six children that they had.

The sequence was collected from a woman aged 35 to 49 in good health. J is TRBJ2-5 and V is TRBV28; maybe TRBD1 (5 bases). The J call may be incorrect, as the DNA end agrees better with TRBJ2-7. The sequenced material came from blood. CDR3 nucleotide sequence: TGTGCCAGCAGTGGGGCCCTGACAGCAGACTACGAGCAGTACTTC. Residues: CASSGALTADYEQYF.